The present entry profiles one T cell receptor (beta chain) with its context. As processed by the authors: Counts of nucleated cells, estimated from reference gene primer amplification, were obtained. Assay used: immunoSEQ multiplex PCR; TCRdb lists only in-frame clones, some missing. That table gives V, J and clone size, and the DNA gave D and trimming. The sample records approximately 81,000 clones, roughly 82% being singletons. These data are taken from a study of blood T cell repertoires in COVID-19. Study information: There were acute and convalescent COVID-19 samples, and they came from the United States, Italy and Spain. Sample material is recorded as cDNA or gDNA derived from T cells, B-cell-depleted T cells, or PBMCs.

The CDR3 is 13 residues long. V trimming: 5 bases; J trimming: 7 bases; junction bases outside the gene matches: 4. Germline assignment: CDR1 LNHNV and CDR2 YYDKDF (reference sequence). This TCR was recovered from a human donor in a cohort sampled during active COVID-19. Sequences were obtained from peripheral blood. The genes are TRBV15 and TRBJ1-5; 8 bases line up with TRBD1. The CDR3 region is CATSQGARQPQHF. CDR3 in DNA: TGTGCCACCAGCCAGGGGGCTAGGCAGCCCCAGCATTTT.